Listed below are T cell receptor beta chains from one sample, sequenced in a study of blood T cells in healthy people across ages. TCRdb called the 5' RACE reads again in MiXCR, with one record for every CDR3 protein. The data show some 780,000 distinct CDR3 sequences, more than 55% seen once. Sequenced sample: blood. All receptors derive from a man aged 40-55 years in good health. Both conserved end residues are part of each CDR3. A D gene is named only where the DNA matches it firmly. A clone size is listed for some rows: how often the clone was seen (once, few, many), or a class if it is expanded.

D gene: TRBD1
clone size: many
J gene: TRBJ1-2
V gene: TRBV12-5
CDR3 protein: CASGASGTAYYGYTF
CDR3 DNA: TGTGCTAGTGGCGCCTCGGGGACAGCCTACTATGGCTACACCTTC

D gene: NA
clone size: NA
J gene: TRBJ2-4
V gene: TRBV5-5
CDR3 protein: CASSLVPGNIQYF
CDR3 DNA: TGTGCCAGCAGCTTGGTTCCGGGGAACATTCAGTACTTC

D gene: NA
clone size: few
J gene: TRBJ1-2
V gene: TRBV7-9
CDR3 protein: CASSLLTYNYGYTF
CDR3 DNA: TGTGCCAGCAGCTTATTAACATACAACTATGGCTACACCTTC

D gene: NA
clone size: NA
J gene: TRBJ2-1
V gene: TRBV7-9
CDR3 protein: CASTLHQLYNEQFF
CDR3 DNA: TGTGCCAGCACCTTACACCAACTGTACAATGAGCAGTTCTTC

D gene: TRBD2
clone size: many
J gene: TRBJ2-7
V gene: TRBV20-1
CDR3 protein: CSAAAPSGHYEQYF
CDR3 DNA: TGCAGTGCTGCCGCCCCTAGCGGACACTACGAGCAGTACTTC

D gene: TRBD2
clone size: few
J gene: TRBJ2-1
V gene: TRBV5-6
CDR3 protein: CASTPPGSGGIEQFF
CDR3 DNA: TGTGCCAGCACCCCACCGGGGAGCGGGGGAATTGAGCAGTTCTTC

D gene: TRBD2
clone size: NA
J gene: TRBJ2-1
V gene: TRBV28
CDR3 protein: CASSSGTAGGVYNEQFF
CDR3 DNA: TGTGCCAGCAGTTCTGGTACAGCGGGAGGGGTTTACAATGAGCAGTTCTTC

D gene: NA
clone size: NA
J gene: TRBJ2-5
V gene: TRBV12-3/TRBV12-4
CDR3 protein: CASSPYGVAQYF
CDR3 DNA: TGTGCCAGCAGCCCTTACGGAGTCGCGCAGTACTTC

D gene: NA
clone size: NA
J gene: TRBJ2-7
V gene: TRBV5-1
CDR3 protein: CASTGTSYEQYF
CDR3 DNA: TGCGCCAGCACCGGGACCTCATACGAGCAGTACTTC

D gene: NA
clone size: NA
J gene: TRBJ2-7
V gene: TRBV7-6
CDR3 protein: CASSPSVASMGAYEQYF
CDR3 DNA: TGTGCCAGCAGCCCTAGTGTCGCCAGTATGGGGGCCTACGAGCAGTACTTC

D gene: NA
clone size: NA
J gene: TRBJ1-2
V gene: TRBV11-2
CDR3 protein: CASSLDPRVNRKRGDGYTF
CDR3 DNA: TGTGCCAGCAGCTTAGATCCCCGGGTTAACCGGAAAAGGGGGGATGGCTACACCTTC

D gene: TRBD1
clone size: NA
J gene: TRBJ1-2
V gene: TRBV20-1
CDR3 protein: CSATTSGGPNYGYTF
CDR3 DNA: TGCAGTGCCACCACCTCAGGGGGGCCAAACTATGGCTACACCTTC

D gene: NA
clone size: few
J gene: TRBJ2-7
V gene: TRBV5-1
CDR3 protein: CASSLARDKTYEQYF
CDR3 DNA: TGCGCCAGCAGCTTGGCCCGGGACAAGACCTACGAGCAGTACTTC

D gene: NA
clone size: NA
J gene: TRBJ2-7
V gene: TRBV2
CDR3 protein: CASSRDGTTYEQYF
CDR3 DNA: TGTGCCAGCAGTCGAGATGGGACAACCTACGAGCAGTACTTC

D gene: NA
clone size: NA
J gene: TRBJ1-1
V gene: TRBV5-1
CDR3 protein: CASSLYLGTAEAFF
CDR3 DNA: TGCGCCAGCAGCTTGTACCTAGGGACCGCTGAAGCTTTCTTT

D gene: TRBD1
clone size: NA
J gene: TRBJ2-5
V gene: TRBV5-1
CDR3 protein: CARSLAATGGAGSLRETQYF
CDR3 DNA: TGCGCCAGAAGCTTGGCCGCTACAGGGGGCGCGGGTTCTCTTAGGGAGACCCAGTACTTC

D gene: NA
clone size: NA
J gene: TRBJ2-1
V gene: TRBV10-3
CDR3 protein: CAIGAEQQFF
CDR3 DNA: TGTGCCATCGGGGCAGAACAGCAGTTCTTC

D gene: NA
clone size: NA
J gene: TRBJ1-2
V gene: TRBV3-1
CDR3 protein: CASSQDEERGYTF
CDR3 DNA: TGTGCCAGCAGCCAAGATGAGGAAAGAGGCTACACCTTC

D gene: NA
clone size: NA
J gene: TRBJ2-5
V gene: TRBV30
CDR3 protein: CAAGFGAETQYF
CDR3 DNA: TGTGCCGCGGGATTTGGTGCAGAGACCCAGTACTTC

D gene: TRBD1
clone size: once
J gene: TRBJ2-1
V gene: TRBV20-1
CDR3 protein: CSARDGQGDVNEQFF
CDR3 DNA: TGCAGTGCCCGGGACGGTCAGGGGGATGTCAATGAGCAGTTCTTC

D gene: TRBD1
clone size: once
J gene: TRBJ2-1
V gene: TRBV6-5
CDR3 protein: CASTFGQGAYEQFF
CDR3 DNA: TGTGCCAGCACCTTCGGACAGGGGGCATATGAGCAGTTCTTC

D gene: NA
clone size: once
J gene: TRBJ2-4
V gene: TRBV4-2
CDR3 protein: CASSQEQTRSTRNIQYF
CDR3 DNA: TGTGCCAGCAGCCAAGAACAGACCAGATCCACGAGAAACATTCAGTACTTC

D gene: TRBD2
clone size: NA
J gene: TRBJ2-7
V gene: TRBV18
CDR3 protein: CASSPITALAGSYEQYF
CDR3 DNA: TGTGCCAGCTCACCAATCACCGCGCTAGCGGGGTCCTACGAGCAGTACTTC

D gene: TRBD1
clone size: NA
J gene: TRBJ2-7
V gene: TRBV24-1
CDR3 protein: CATSDFRTGKTYEQYF
CDR3 DNA: TGTGCCACCAGTGATTTTCGGACAGGGAAAACCTACGAGCAGTACTTC

D gene: NA
clone size: NA
J gene: TRBJ1-5
V gene: TRBV4-1
CDR3 protein: CASSQDSRDSNQPQHF
CDR3 DNA: TGCGCCAGCAGCCAAGACTCCAGGGACAGCAATCAGCCCCAGCATTTT

D gene: TRBD1
clone size: NA
J gene: TRBJ1-4
V gene: TRBV4-2
CDR3 protein: CASSQDRVDRVRNEKLFF
CDR3 DNA: TGTGCCAGCAGCCAAGATCGGGTAGACAGGGTGAGAAATGAAAAACTGTTTTTT

D gene: NA
clone size: NA
J gene: TRBJ1-2
V gene: TRBV24-1
CDR3 protein: CATSEGGLASPYGYTF
CDR3 DNA: TGTGCCACCAGTGAGGGGGGATTAGCTTCCCCCTATGGCTACACCTTC

D gene: TRBD1
clone size: NA
J gene: TRBJ1-4
V gene: TRBV6-1
CDR3 protein: CASSDRGQGGDGKLFF
CDR3 DNA: TGTGCCAGCAGTGACCGTGGACAGGGTGGGGATGGAAAACTGTTTTTT

D gene: TRBD2
clone size: few
J gene: TRBJ2-3
V gene: TRBV4-1
CDR3 protein: CASSQDRAGEEGDTQYF
CDR3 DNA: TGCGCCAGCAGCCAAGATAGGGCGGGAGAAGAAGGAGATACGCAGTATTTT

D gene: TRBD2
clone size: few
J gene: TRBJ2-5
V gene: TRBV12-3/TRBV12-4
CDR3 protein: CTSSPGLAGGQETQYF
CDR3 DNA: TGTACCAGCAGTCCGGGACTAGCGGGTGGGCAAGAGACCCAGTACTTC

D gene: NA
clone size: few
J gene: TRBJ1-2
V gene: TRBV12-3/TRBV12-4
CDR3 protein: CASSITVGAGSYGYTF
CDR3 DNA: TGTGCCAGCAGTATTACAGTAGGGGCAGGGAGTTATGGCTACACCTTC

D gene: TRBD1
clone size: NA
J gene: TRBJ1-6
V gene: TRBV7-2
CDR3 protein: CASSFLRTGSSPLHF
CDR3 DNA: TGTGCCAGCAGCTTCCTTCGGACAGGGAGTTCACCCCTCCACTTT

D gene: TRBD2
clone size: NA
J gene: TRBJ2-1
V gene: TRBV10-3
CDR3 protein: CAISLERELDNEQFF
CDR3 DNA: TGTGCCATCAGCTTAGAGCGGGAGCTCGACAATGAGCAGTTCTTC

D gene: TRBD2
clone size: NA
J gene: TRBJ2-4
V gene: TRBV20-1
CDR3 protein: CSKVAAGEPKNIQYF
CDR3 DNA: TGCAGTAAGGTCGCGGCGGGAGAACCCAAAAACATTCAGTACTTC

D gene: TRBD2
clone size: NA
J gene: TRBJ2-7
V gene: TRBV29-1
CDR3 protein: CSVGLAGGLDEQYF
CDR3 DNA: TGCAGCGTGGGTTTAGCGGGGGGTTTAGACGAGCAGTACTTC

D gene: NA
clone size: NA
J gene: TRBJ2-7
V gene: TRBV12-3/TRBV12-4
CDR3 protein: CASSPLNYYNEQYF
CDR3 DNA: TGTGCCAGTTCCCCCTTAAACTACTACAATGAGCAGTACTTC

D gene: NA
clone size: NA
J gene: TRBJ2-2
V gene: TRBV20-1
CDR3 protein: CSAPAPVVTGNTGELFF
CDR3 DNA: TGCAGTGCTCCCGCTCCGGTCGTGACAGGGAACACCGGGGAGCTGTTTTTT

D gene: NA
clone size: NA
J gene: TRBJ1-2
V gene: TRBV20-1
CDR3 protein: CSASPDLYGYTF
CDR3 DNA: TGCAGTGCTAGCCCCGACCTCTATGGCTACACCTTC

D gene: TRBD1
clone size: few
J gene: TRBJ2-6
V gene: TRBV9
CDR3 protein: CASSPRGQNSLSGANVLTF
CDR3 DNA: TGTGCCAGCAGCCCCCGGGGACAGAATTCCCTCTCTGGGGCCAACGTCCTGACTTTC

D gene: NA
clone size: NA
J gene: TRBJ2-3
V gene: TRBV6-1
CDR3 protein: CASSGKGGHTDTQYF
CDR3 DNA: TGTGCCAGCAGTGGAAAGGGAGGACACACAGATACGCAGTATTTT

D gene: TRBD1
clone size: few
J gene: TRBJ2-1
V gene: TRBV7-9
CDR3 protein: CASSRDRSSYNEQFF
CDR3 DNA: TGTGCCAGCAGCCGGGACAGGAGCTCCTACAATGAGCAGTTCTTC

D gene: NA
clone size: NA
J gene: TRBJ1-5
V gene: TRBV3-1
CDR3 protein: CASSQTRVGNQPQHF
CDR3 DNA: TGTGCCAGCAGCCAAACCAGGGTGGGCAATCAGCCCCAGCATTTT

D gene: NA
clone size: NA
J gene: TRBJ1-2
V gene: TRBV9
CDR3 protein: CASSVQQAPGYGYTF
CDR3 DNA: TGTGCCAGCAGCGTCCAACAGGCTCCGGGCTATGGCTACACCTTC

D gene: TRBD1
clone size: NA
J gene: TRBJ2-7
V gene: TRBV5-1
CDR3 protein: CASSLEGQGAGEQYF
CDR3 DNA: TGCGCCAGCAGCTTGGAAGGACAGGGAGCCGGCGAGCAGTACTTC

D gene: NA
clone size: few
J gene: TRBJ2-6
V gene: TRBV25-1
CDR3 protein: CASRSISHSGANVLTF
CDR3 DNA: TGTGCCAGCAGGTCGATCAGCCACTCTGGGGCCAACGTCCTGACTTTC

D gene: NA
clone size: NA
J gene: TRBJ2-2
V gene: TRBV7-2
CDR3 protein: CASSTYDRNTGELFF
CDR3 DNA: TGTGCCAGCAGCACCTATGACAGGAACACCGGGGAGCTGTTTTTT

D gene: TRBD2
clone size: NA
J gene: TRBJ2-5
V gene: TRBV6-5
CDR3 protein: CASSYSGSGQETQYF
CDR3 DNA: TGTGCCAGCAGCTATAGCGGGAGTGGGCAAGAGACCCAGTACTTC

D gene: TRBD1
clone size: NA
J gene: TRBJ2-5
V gene: TRBV4-1
CDR3 protein: CASSQDRTGTDNEQYF
CDR3 DNA: TGCGCCAGCAGCCAAGATCGGACAGGGACAGACAATGAGCAGTACTTC

D gene: TRBD2
clone size: few
J gene: TRBJ2-3
V gene: TRBV9
CDR3 protein: CASSLRDYTTDTQYF
CDR3 DNA: TGTGCCAGCAGCCTCCGGGACTACACCACAGATACGCAGTATTTT

D gene: NA
clone size: NA
J gene: TRBJ2-7
V gene: TRBV27
CDR3 protein: CASSTTSSYEQYF
CDR3 DNA: TGTGCCAGCAGTACCACCTCTAGCTACGAGCAGTACTTC

D gene: TRBD1
clone size: few
J gene: TRBJ1-2
V gene: TRBV29-1
CDR3 protein: CSVSQDRTYGYTF
CDR3 DNA: TGCAGCGTTAGTCAGGACAGGACTTATGGCTACACCTTC

D gene: TRBD2
clone size: few
J gene: TRBJ2-7
V gene: TRBV29-1
CDR3 protein: CSVEEIAGGNEQYF
CDR3 DNA: TGCAGCGTTGAAGAAATAGCGGGAGGGAACGAGCAGTACTTC

D gene: NA
clone size: NA
J gene: TRBJ2-1
V gene: TRBV29-1
CDR3 protein: CSAIGNEQFF
CDR3 DNA: TGCAGCGCCATTGGCAATGAGCAGTTCTTC